This T cell receptor (beta chain) was recovered during a study of T cell repertoires in cytomegalovirus infection. The CDR3 contains 12 residues. The germline CDR1 and CDR2 sequences are LNHDA and SQIVND (reference sequence). Trimming removed 4 bases from V and 4 bases from J, with 7 bases in between. On this clonotype itself: The antigen is undetermined.

TCRdb recomputed calls from the reads with MiXCR, one row per CDR3 protein. The sample consists of hundreds of thousands of distinct CDR3 sequences, under 35% of them appearing once. V usage is TRBV19 and J usage is TRBJ2-5; D is ambiguous. Sequenced here: cultured PBMCs, sampled from culture after CMV antigen stimulation. The TCR was taken from a human donor in good health (CMV status not recorded). Some clones in this sample may be carry-over from other donors' samples. CDR3 in DNA: TGTGCCAGTAGTACTAATAGAGAGACCCAGTACTTC. Its translation: CASSTNRETQYF. Supplemented by reference TRBV19 and TRBJ2-5, the full variable domain reads DGGITQSPKYLFRKEGQNVTLSCEQNLNHDAMYWYRQDPGQGLRLIYYSQIVNDFQKGDIAEGYSVSREKKESFPLTVTSAQKNPTAFYLCASSTNRETQYFGPGTRLLVL.